This TCR beta chain was identified during a study of PD-L1 blockade in urothelial cancer. On the study more broadly: Around 2014, patients got going on atezolizumab, taking 1,200 mg intravenously every 3 weeks. Males with bladder-origin urothelial cancer made up twenty-five of 29 patients. Per blood sample, T cells had a median of approximately 150,000.

Assay: immunoSEQ multiplex PCR; the TCRdb copy retains only in-frame clones and omits some. The sample records about 74,000 clones, 90% being singletons. Specified time point: pretreatment peripheral blood. Sample numbers ranged from 1 to 8 per patient, encompassing pretreatment and on-treatment collections. Germline assignment: CDR1 SGHTA and CDR2 FQGTGA. The CDR3 is 15 amino acids. The J segment lost 4 bases and the V segment lost 5 bases, leaving 5 bases of the junction unmatched. This TCR came from an older man with urothelial cancer. The input for sequencing was PBMCs, taken around atezolizumab (anti-PD-L1) treatment. This rearrangement joins TRBV7-3 to TRBJ2-2, with 9 positions matching TRBD2. The DNA for the CDR3 is TGTGCCAGCAGCCCAGGGACTAGCAGCACCGGGGAGCTGTTTTTT. Translated, it gives CASSPGTSSTGELFF.